These 26 T cell receptor beta chains came from one sample sequenced in a study of blood T cells in healthy people across ages. Alongside a J-beta primer mix, a sample-barcoded 5' primer served in a second PCR lasting roughly 7 to 11 cycles. TCRdb re-called the 5' RACE reads through MiXCR, storing one row per CDR3 protein. The table lists around 1,800,000 distinct CDR3 sequences, around 42% of them singletons. The specimen sequenced was blood. Every receptor here comes from a human donor in good health.

J is TRBJ1-2 and V is TRBV20-1; D not certain. Germline assignment: CDR1 DFQATT and CDR2 SNEGSKA (reference sequence). The CDR3 runs 11 residues. Deletions cut 8 bases from V and 5 bases from J, with 12 bases between. This CDR3 is CSLKSGYGYTF. DNA of the CDR3: TGCAGTTTAAAGTCGGGGTATGGCTACACCTTC.

The V call is TRBV9, the J call TRBJ1-2; D ambiguous. CDR1 and CDR2 from the germline V gene are SGDLS and YYNGEE. This CDR3 is 13 amino acids long. V was trimmed by 1 base and J by 1 base, leaving 5 bases between them. CDR3 protein: CASSVNDNYGYTF. Here the CDR3 DNA reads TGTGCCAGCAGCGTAAACGATAACTATGGCTACACCTTC.

This clonotype was counted only a few times. The chain couples TRBV4-2 to TRBJ1-1; D may be TRBD1 (6 bases). Trimming removed 4 bases from V and 4 bases from J, with 13 bases in between. The CDR3 is made up of 14 amino acids. Germline CDR1 is LGHNA and CDR2 is YNFKEQ. CDR3 sequence: CASSPGVGGTEAFF. The CDR3 DNA is TGTGCCAGCAGCCCTGGGGTAGGGGGCACTGAAGCTTTCTTT.

As regards this clonotype: Without the conserved terminal phenylalanine or tryptophan, this CDR3 likely stems from a read error. The V and J genes are TRBV5-1 and TRBJ2-3; TRBD2 aligns across 9 bases. V lost 4 bases and J lost 8; bases outside the gene matches: 11. In germline, CDR1 is SGHRS, CDR2 YFSETQ. The CDR3 is made up of 15 amino acids. CDR3 nucleotide sequence: TGCGCCAGCAGCCCGACTAGCGGTACCCGAGGTACGCAGTATATT. Residues: CASSPTSGTRGTQYI.

This clonotype was seen more than once but under ten times. J is TRBJ2-1 and V is TRBV10-3; no clear D gene. CDR1 is ENHRY and CDR2 is SYGVKD in the germline V gene. The V end was cut by 0 bases, the J end by 15 bases, with 12 bases between. This CDR3 contains 12 residues. The CDR3 nucleotides read TGTGCCATCAGTGAGTCAGCGCCCGAGTTGTTCTTC. This codes for CAISESAPELFF.

This clonotype was seen a few times. V gene TRBV6-1 combines with J gene TRBJ1-2; unclear D gene. The CDR3 is made up of 16 amino acids. In germline, CDR1 is MNHNS, CDR2 SASEGT. The V and J ends lost 1 base and 5 bases respectively, with 17 bases between them. CDR3 in DNA: TGTGCCAGCAGTGAAGGCCAGCTCGCCTTCTTATATGGCTACACCTTC. It codes for CASSEGQLAFLYGYTF.

This clonotype turned up a few times. V and J are TRBV29-1 and TRBJ2-7; 9 nucleotides match TRBD1. Germline CDR1 is SQVTM and CDR2 is ANQGSEA. J lost 3 bases, V lost 7 bases, and 7 bases had no gene match. The CDR3 is 13 amino acids. For the CDR3, the DNA is TGCAGCGCCGCACAGGGGGCTGGCTACGAGCAGTACTTC. Translation gives CSAAQGAGYEQYF.

This clonotype was picked up a small number of times. The genes are TRBV5-1 and TRBJ1-6, with D uncertain. This CDR3 is built from 15 residues. With 0 bases removed from V and 7 bases from J, the gap between germline ends came to 11 bases. CDR1 is SGHRS, CDR2 YFSETQ, per germline. CDR3 loop: CASSLERNPNSPLHF. The DNA of the CDR3 is TGCGCCAGCAGCTTGGAGCGCAACCCGAATTCACCCCTCCACTTT.

J is TRBJ1-4 and V is TRBV4-1; TRBD1 is a possible D gene (5 bases). Between the trimmed V and J ends, which lost 0 bases and 9 bases, there was a span of 14 bases. This CDR3 region has 15 residues. Germline lookup yields CDR1 MGHRA and CDR2 YSYEKL. CDR3 nucleotides: TGCGCCAGCAGCCAAGAAAGGGGAAGGGGTAAAAAACTGTTTTTT. Its translation: CASSQERGRGKKLFF.

The chain combines TRBV20-1 with TRBJ2-1; maybe TRBD1 (6 bases). The CDR3 contains 16 residues. Trimming stripped 3 bases from V and 2 bases from J, with 17 bases between. Germline V lookup: CDR1 DFQATT, CDR2 SNEGSKA (reference sequence). Written as DNA, the CDR3 is TGCAGTGCTAGGTGGCAACAGGGACGAGCCTACAATGAGCAGTTCTTC. Translating gives CSARWQQGRAYNEQFF.

This clonotype was seen once. The chain has TRBV29-1 and TRBJ1-1; the D is unclear. CDR3 length equals 13 residues. The germline CDR1 and CDR2 sequences are SQVTM and ANQGSEA. CDR3 residues: CSSHGDLNTEAFF. For the CDR3, the DNA is TGCAGTTCCCACGGGGATTTGAACACTGAAGCTTTCTTT. Drawing the rest from reference TRBV29-1 and TRBJ1-1, the complete variable domain is SAVISQKPSRDICQRGTSLTIQCQVDSQVTMMFWYRQQPGQSLTLIATANQGSEATYESGFVIDKFPISRPNLTFSTLTVSNMSPEDSSIYLCSSHGDLNTEAFFGQGTRLTVV.

V is TRBV3-1 and J is TRBJ1-2, with D uncertain. V was pared by 0 bases and J by 8 bases, with 10 bases between. CDR1 is LGHDT and CDR2 is YNNKEL in the germline V gene (reference sequence). The CDR3 is 13 residues long. The CDR3 region has the DNA TGTGCCAGCAGCCAAGACCAGCTGGGCGGCTACACCTTC. Its protein product is CASSQDQLGGYTF.

J is TRBJ2-1 and V is TRBV13; tentatively, D is TRBD2 (5 bases). The germline V gene encodes CDR1 PRHDT and CDR2 FYEKMQ (reference sequence). The CDR3 is made up of 13 amino acids. V lost 11 bases to trimming and J lost 4 bases, with 15 bases between them. The CDR3, as DNA: TGTGCCTGGGGAGTTGCGGGTTACAATGAGCAGTTCTTC. Translation: CAWGVAGYNEQFF.

This chain links TRBV19 with TRBJ2-3; 12 bases map to TRBD2. The CDR3 spans 14 residues. With V trimmed by 6 bases and J by 4 bases, 2 bases remained unmatched. CDR1 is LNHDA, CDR2 SQIVND, per germline (reference sequence). CDR3 amino acids: CASRTSGGSDTQYF. CDR3 bases: TGTGCCAGTAGGACTAGCGGGGGTTCAGATACGCAGTATTTT.

In the case of this clonotype: This may stem from a read error, because a much larger clone lies one nucleotide away. The chain carries TRBV29-1 and TRBJ2-5, with D maybe TRBD2 (5 bases). The end of the DNA fits TRBJ2-1 better, so the J call may be wrong. The CDR3 loop spans 15 amino acids. Germline V gene data show CDR1 as SQVTM and CDR2 as ANQGSEA. This CDR3 reads CSVRPGVGDQETQFF. The CDR3 nucleotides read TGCAGCGTTCGACCGGGTGTGGGAGATCAAGAGACCCAGTTCTTC.

This clonotype has just a few counts. V usage is TRBV29-1 and J usage is TRBJ2-5; D is perhaps TRBD2 (6 bases). Germline V gives CDR1 SQVTM, CDR2 ANQGSEA. Trimming cost V 4 bases and J 5 bases, with 17 bases left between them. CDR3 length equals 14 residues. DNA of the CDR3: TGCAGCGTTGGGGTACTAGCAGTGGGGGAGACCCAGTACTTC. This sequence encodes CSVGVLAVGETQYF.

On this clonotype itself: One junction end disagrees with the germline gene, perhaps due to a read error. CDR3 sequence: CASSKPGPGGNEQVF. The CDR3 nucleotides read TGTGCCAGCAGCAAACCGGGACCCGGTGGAAATGAGCAGGTCTTC. The chain carries TRBV7-3 and TRBJ2-1, with D possibly being TRBD1 or TRBD2 (5 bases each). CDR1 and CDR2 from the germline V gene are SGHTA and FQGTGA. CDR3 length equals 15 residues.

The chain joins TRBV24-1 to TRBJ2-3, with D unresolved. The CDR3 contains 14 residues. The germline CDR1 and CDR2 sequences are KGHDR and SFDVKD. V gave up 0 bases and J gave up 2 bases, with 5 bases separating them. The CDR3 sequence: CATSDLTHTDTQYF. The CDR3 DNA sequence: TGTGCCACCAGTGATTTGACACACACAGATACGCAGTATTTT.

This sequence joins TRBV7-2 and TRBJ1-4; possibly TRBD1 for D (6 bases). V lost 4 bases, J lost 0 bases, and 18 bases lay in between. This CDR3 has 18 amino acids. The germline V gene has CDR1 SGHTA and CDR2 FQGNSA. CDR3 nucleotides: TGTGCCAGCAGCTCATTGGCGCCGGGGGCAGCAACTAATGAAAAACTGTTTTTT. It yields the protein CASSSLAPGAATNEKLFF.

This clonotype was seen a few times. V is TRBV12-3 or TRBV12-4 and J is TRBJ1-2, with D possibly being TRBD1 (5 bases). The CDR3 is made up of 14 amino acids. V lost 3 bases, J lost 4 bases, and 12 bases lay in between. CDR3 DNA: TGTGCCAGCAGTTTGTTAGGGGTGGCCTATGGCTACACCTTC. It is translated as CASSLLGVAYGYTF.

CDR3 in amino acids: CSVSDRVGGYTF. CDR3 coding DNA: TGCAGCGTTTCTGACAGGGTGGGTGGCTACACCTTC. The rearrangement joins TRBV29-1 to TRBJ1-2; 7 nucleotides align to TRBD1. The CDR3 is 12 residues long. With V trimmed by 5 bases and J by 7 bases, 7 bases remained unmatched. Germline V gives CDR1 SQVTM, CDR2 ANQGSEA.

This clonotype was detected ten times or more. The DNA of the CDR3 is TGTGCCAGCAGCTTAAGTACTTCGGCAGATACGCAGTATTTT. It codes for CASSLSTSADTQYF. The rearrangement links TRBV7-3 to TRBJ2-3; no definite D call. V shed 1 base and J shed 4 bases, with 9 bases lying between them. Germline CDR1 is SGHTA and CDR2 is FQGTGA. CDR3 length: 14 residues.

The genes are TRBV29-1 and TRBJ2-2; D is ambiguous. Trimming removed 6 bases at V and 5 bases at J, with 13 bases between. Germline V lookup: CDR1 SQVTM, CDR2 ANQGSEA. The CDR3 extends over 13 amino acids. The CDR3 loop reads CSVLNLGTGELFF. The CDR3 DNA is TGCAGCGTACTAAATTTAGGGACCGGGGAGCTGTTTTTT.

Details on this clonotype: The junction shows a germline mismatch at one end, possibly a read error. The rearrangement joins TRBV7-2 to TRBJ2-5; 9 nucleotides line up with TRBD2. Germline V gene sequence: CDR1 SGHTA, CDR2 FQGNSA. CDR3 length: 17 residues. The chain's CDR3 is CASSLALLSGGQGTQYF. CDR3 DNA sequence: TGTGCCAGCAGCTTAGCCCTCCTTAGCGGGGGACAAGGGACCCAGTACTTC. Combining the CDR3 with reference TRBV7-2 and TRBJ2-5 gives the whole variable domain GAGVSQSPSNKVTEKGKDVELRCDPISGHTALYWYRQSLGQGLEFLIYFQGNSAPDKSGLPSDRFSAERTGGSVSTLTIQRTQQEDSAVYLCASSLALLSGGQGTQYFGPGTRLLVL.

The chain recombines TRBV15 with TRBJ2-5; 8 nucleotides match TRBD1. Germline lookup yields CDR1 LNHNV and CDR2 YYDKDF (reference sequence). J was trimmed by 5 bases and V by 0 bases; bases with no gene match: 8. The CDR3 length is 16 residues. CDR3 DNA: TGTGCCACCAGCAGAGATATGGCGGACAGGGTTGAGACCCAGTACTTC. Amino acids: CATSRDMADRVETQYF.

The chain combines TRBV28 with TRBJ2-7, with a possible D match to TRBD2 (5 bases). V gave up 5 bases and J gave up 2 bases, with 19 bases separating them. Germline CDR1 MDHEN, CDR2 SYDVKM. The CDR3 is made up of 16 amino acids. In DNA, the CDR3 is TGTGCCAGCAGTACTCTCCGGGAAGGGAGAACCTACGAGCAGTACTTC. It is translated as CASSTLREGRTYEQYF.